This T cell receptor beta chain is from a study of blood T cell repertoires in COVID-19. About the study: Some COVID-19 samples were acute and others convalescent; all came from the United States, Italy and Spain.

Repertoires were generated with immunoSEQ multiplex PCR, while TCRdb's copy carries only in-frame clones and drops some. The sample has about 170,000 clones, 70% to 85% seen once. Germline V CDR1 and CDR2: SGDLS, YYNGEE. The CDR3 runs to 14 residues. Germline trimming cut 4 bases from V and 8 bases from J; bases unmatched to any gene: 10. This study enrolled people aged about 18 to 90 from around 26 US geographic areas. Membership in each cohort depended on participant-reported clinical history. Among Cohort 3 donors, those recovered had two negative PCRs, clearance, or symptom resolution. V gene TRBV9 combines with J gene TRBJ1-2; 8 bases agree with TRBD1. The sequence was collected from a man aged 45 to 65 who had recovered from COVID-19. The specimen sequenced was PBMCs or T cells enriched from blood (not recorded which). CDR3: CASSSPGQGRGYTF. The CDR3 DNA sequence: TGTGCCAGCAGCTCCCCCGGACAGGGCCGGGGCTACACCTTC.